Sequencing of this T cell receptor beta chain was carried out in a study of cytomegalovirus exposure and HLA in healthy donors. Germline V lookup: CDR1 SGHRS, CDR2 YFSETQ. This CDR3 is built from 13 residues. The J segment lost 4 bases and the V segment lost 4 bases, leaving 4 bases of the junction unmatched. Amplification used 60 Vbeta primers and 13 Jbeta primers. The table came from immunoSEQ multiplex PCR; TCRdb's copy has only in-frame clones and leaves some out. The data contain some 250,000 clones, about 80% of them singletons. The TCR was taken from a woman in her thirties or forties in good health and CMV-seropositive. Sequenced: PBMCs. This rearrangement joins TRBV5-1 to TRBJ2-5; 7 bases are shared with TRBD1. As DNA, the CDR3 is TGCGCCAGCAGCGTGACAGGGCTAGAGACCCAGTACTTC. Translating it yields CASSVTGLETQYF.